Listed below are T cell receptor beta chains from one sample, sequenced in a study of identical twins. TCRdb called the 5' RACE reads again in MiXCR, with one record for every CDR3 protein. The sample lists 260,000 or so distinct CDR3 sequences; approximately 7.9% were seen once. The data also belong to a second study, concerning yellow fever vaccine responses in identical twins.

Sequenced sample: CD8+ T cells sorted from blood. The receptors originated from a woman under 30 in good health. Each CDR3 is given with its conserved first and last residue. Fields, in order: clone size, D gene, J gene, V gene, CDR3 length, CDR3 protein, CDR3 DNA. D genes are given only for firm matches. The size field is filled for only some rows; it gives once, few, many or a size class.

-,-,TRBJ2-5,TRBV7-9,14,CASIQEGSQETQYF,TGTGCCAGCATTCAAGAAGGGTCCCAAGAGACCCAGTACTTC
many,-,TRBJ2-3,TRBV14,15,CASSQTPASTDTQYF,TGTGCCAGCAGCCAGACACCCGCTAGCACAGATACGCAGTATTTT
many,-,TRBJ2-1,TRBV24-1,13,CATSEPIGNEQFF,TGTGCCACCAGTGAACCGATCGGAAATGAGCAGTTCTTC
-,TRBD1,TRBJ2-5,TRBV3-1,17,CASSQDRRTGKQETQYF,TGTGCCAGCAGCCAAGACCGCCGGACAGGAAAGCAAGAGACCCAGTACTTC
many,TRBD2,TRBJ2-1,TRBV29-1,13,CSVVGGGADEQFF,TGCAGCGTAGTCGGCGGGGGGGCCGATGAGCAGTTCTTC
few,TRBD2,TRBJ2-2,TRBV12-3/TRBV12-4,15,CASRRTSGITGELFF,TGTGCCAGCAGGCGGACTAGCGGGATTACCGGGGAGCTGTTTTTT
-,TRBD2,TRBJ2-1,TRBV5-5,13,CASRASGGHEQFF,TGTGCCAGCAGGGCTAGCGGGGGGCATGAGCAGTTCTTC
many,-,TRBJ2-7,TRBV29-1,13,CSVLWGKTYEQYF,TGCAGCGTGCTGTGGGGTAAGACCTACGAGCAGTACTTC
-,-,TRBJ2-1,TRBV15,13,CATSRAVYNEQFF,TGTGCCACCAGCAGAGCCGTCTACAATGAGCAGTTCTTC
-,-,TRBJ2-5,TRBV24-1,16,CATSDFRDPVQETQYF,TGTGCCACCAGTGATTTTCGGGACCCGGTCCAAGAGACCCAGTACTTC
few,-,TRBJ2-2,TRBV12-5,16,CASGLLRISYTGELFF,TGTGCTAGTGGTTTGCTCCGTATTAGCTACACCGGGGAGCTGTTTTTT
many,-,TRBJ2-7,TRBV4-1,12,CASSHIGNEQYF,TGCGCCAGCAGCCACATTGGAAACGAGCAGTACTTC
-,TRBD1,TRBJ2-1,TRBV2,14,CASSETGEYNEQFF,TGTGCCAGCAGTGAAACAGGGGAATACAATGAGCAGTTCTTC
few,-,TRBJ2-3,TRBV5-6,15,CASSLVLAPDLMQYF,TGTGCCAGCAGCTTGGTCCTAGCCCCTGACTTGATGCAGTATTTT
many,-,TRBJ2-4,TRBV14,17,CASSQEGTGRAKNIQYF,TGTGCCAGCAGCCAAGAAGGCACAGGGAGGGCCAAAAACATTCAGTACTTC
few,-,TRBJ2-3,TRBV24-1,16,CATSDSTGMPTDTQYF,TGTGCCACCAGTGATTCTACAGGGATGCCCACAGATACGCAGTATTTT
-,-,TRBJ2-2,TRBV6-1,15,CASTLGDMNTGELFF,TGTGCCAGCACACTAGGAGACATGAACACCGGGGAGCTGTTTTTT
-,-,TRBJ2-1,TRBV25-1,11,CASSEGSDQFF,TGTGCCAGCAGTGAGGGCAGCGACCAGTTCTTC
few,TRBD2,TRBJ2-5,TRBV7-8,19,CASSLEKGLAGAGSRTQYF,TGTGCCAGCAGCTTAGAGAAAGGACTAGCGGGGGCCGGGAGTAGGACCCAGTACTTC
many,-,TRBJ1-6,TRBV5-6,13,CASSLGSNSPLHF,TGTGCCAGCAGCTTGGGCAGTAATTCACCCCTCCACTTT
many,-,TRBJ1-1,TRBV28,12,CASRVGYTEAFF,TGTGCCAGCAGAGTTGGGTACACTGAAGCTTTCTTT
-,-,TRBJ2-3,TRBV13,13,CASSPGRTDTQYF,TGTGCCAGCAGCCCGGGGCGTACAGATACGCAGTATTTT
few,TRBD1,TRBJ2-7,TRBV20-1,13,CSARDWDRYEQYF,TGCAGTGCTAGAGATTGGGACAGATACGAGCAGTACTTC
many,-,TRBJ2-7,TRBV12-5,10,CASGLREQYF,TGTGCTAGTGGTTTGCGCGAGCAGTACTTC
-,-,TRBJ2-1,TRBV5-5,12,CASSLLVDEQFF,TGTGCCAGCAGCTTATTAGTCGATGAGCAGTTCTTC
few,-,TRBJ2-1,TRBV2,13,CANSRSSYNEQFF,TGTGCCAACTCAAGGAGCTCCTACAATGAGCAGTTCTTC
few,-,TRBJ2-5,TRBV12-5,15,CASGWTGQYIETQYF,TGTGCTAGTGGTTGGACCGGACAGTATATTGAGACCCAGTACTTC
-,-,TRBJ2-2,TRBV28,14,CASSFDPRAGELFF,TGTGCCAGCAGTTTTGACCCCAGGGCCGGGGAGCTGTTTTTT
many,-,TRBJ1-5,TRBV20-1,11,CSAGRRQPQHF,TGCAGTGCTGGGCGAAGGCAGCCCCAGCATTTT
-,TRBD1,TRBJ2-7,TRBV7-3,15,CASSWGTGETYEQYF,TGTGCCAGCAGCTGGGGGACAGGGGAAACCTACGAGCAGTACTTC
many,-,TRBJ2-1,TRBV27,15,CASSRLAERTLEQFF,TGTGCCAGCAGTAGGCTAGCAGAGAGGACGCTGGAGCAGTTCTTC
many,TRBD2,TRBJ2-5,TRBV12-3/TRBV12-4,14,CASSLVTSGETQYF,TGTGCCAGCAGTTTAGTGACTAGCGGCGAGACCCAGTACTTC
-,-,TRBJ2-1,TRBV20-1,14,CSVREQFSYNEQFF,TGCAGTGTTCGAGAACAATTCTCCTACAATGAGCAGTTCTTC
many,-,TRBJ2-1,TRBV2,16,CASTEGRTPKANEQFF,TGTGCCAGCACCGAAGGCCGGACACCCAAGGCGAATGAGCAGTTCTTC
many,-,TRBJ2-1,TRBV11-2,13,CASSHGTVGEQFF,TGTGCCAGCAGCCACGGAACGGTGGGTGAGCAGTTCTTC
few,-,TRBJ1-6,TRBV6-5,17,CASSLHPAGQVNSPLHF,TGTGCCAGCAGTTTACACCCTGCGGGACAAGTTAATTCACCCCTCCACTTT
-,-,TRBJ1-2,TRBV14,13,CASSQGMNYGYTF,TGTGCCAGCAGCCAGGGGATGAACTATGGCTACACCTTC
few,-,TRBJ1-1,TRBV5-8,13,CASSLVGGAEAFF,TGTGCCAGCAGCTTGGTTGGGGGCGCTGAAGCTTTCTTT
many,-,TRBJ2-1,TRBV2,17,CASSGGPAETLYNEQFF,TGTGCCAGCAGTGGTGGTCCGGCGGAAACTCTCTACAATGAGCAGTTCTTC
few,-,TRBJ1-2,TRBV11-2,14,CASSLVGENDGYTF,TGTGCCAGCAGCTTAGTTGGGGAGAATGATGGCTACACCTTC
many,-,TRBJ1-2,TRBV29-1,12,CSVIDGGYGYTF,TGCAGCGTAATAGACGGCGGCTATGGCTACACCTTC
few,-,TRBJ2-7,TRBV12-3/TRBV12-4,12,CASMGALAEQYF,TGTGCCAGCATGGGGGCACTGGCGGAGCAGTACTTC
-,TRBD1,TRBJ2-2,TRBV28,18,CATRDRDRGPPNTGELFF,TGTGCCACCCGAGACCGGGACAGGGGCCCTCCGAACACCGGGGAGCTGTTTTTT
many,-,TRBJ2-1,TRBV15,16,CATSRDRGDRYNEQFF,TGTGCCACCAGCAGAGATAGAGGAGACCGTTACAATGAGCAGTTCTTC
-,-,TRBJ2-1,TRBV20-1,11,CSAPEGNEQFF,TGCAGTGCTCCGGAGGGAAATGAGCAGTTCTTC
many,-,TRBJ2-5,TRBV12-3/TRBV12-4,14,CASSSPGAQETQYF,TGTGCCAGCAGTTCTCCAGGGGCTCAAGAGACCCAGTACTTC
-,-,TRBJ2-1,TRBV11-1,12,CASNPGLNEQFF,TGTGCCAGCAACCCTGGGCTCAATGAGCAGTTCTTC
-,TRBD2,TRBJ2-3,TRBV7-7,16,CASSTRPGGGTDTQYF,TGTGCCAGCAGCACCCGGCCCGGGGGGGGCACAGATACGCAGTATTTT
-,-,TRBJ2-3,TRBV4-1,15,CASSQPGDSTDTQYF,TGCGCCAGCAGCCAACCAGGGGACTCCACAGATACGCAGTATTTT
-,-,TRBJ2-5,TRBV2,15,CASSETPGREETQYF,TGTGCCAGCAGTGAAACTCCGGGACGGGAAGAGACCCAGTACTTC
many,-,TRBJ1-2,TRBV29-1,11,CSVDSRGARTF,TGCAGCGTTGATTCCCGCGGGGCTCGCACCTTC
many,TRBD2,TRBJ2-5,TRBV7-8,17,CASSLARLAGGQETQYF,TGTGCCAGCAGCTTAGCCCGACTAGCGGGAGGGCAAGAGACCCAGTACTTC
few,-,TRBJ2-5,TRBV6-5,15,CASSYSNGRQETQYF,TGTGCCAGCAGTTACTCCAACGGGAGACAAGAGACCCAGTACTTC
-,TRBD2,TRBJ2-3,TRBV2,17,CASSEWVAGVGTDTQYF,TGTGCCAGCAGTGAATGGGTAGCGGGAGTGGGCACAGATACGCAGTATTTT
few,TRBD2,TRBJ2-7,TRBV10-3,14,CAISRAGTSYEQYF,TGTGCCATCTCACGAGCGGGAACCTCCTACGAGCAGTACTTC